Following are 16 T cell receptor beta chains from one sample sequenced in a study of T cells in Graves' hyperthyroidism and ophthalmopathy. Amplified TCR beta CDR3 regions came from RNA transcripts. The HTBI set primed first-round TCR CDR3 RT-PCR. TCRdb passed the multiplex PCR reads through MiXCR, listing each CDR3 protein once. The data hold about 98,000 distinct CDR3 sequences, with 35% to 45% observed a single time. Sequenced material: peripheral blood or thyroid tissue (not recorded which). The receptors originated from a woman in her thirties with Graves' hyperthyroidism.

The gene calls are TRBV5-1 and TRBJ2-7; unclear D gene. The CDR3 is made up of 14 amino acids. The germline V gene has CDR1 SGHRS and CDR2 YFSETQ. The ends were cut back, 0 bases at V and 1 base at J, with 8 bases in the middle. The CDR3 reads CASSLVGMSYEQYF. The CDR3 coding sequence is TGCGCCAGCAGCTTGGTAGGGATGTCCTACGAGCAGTACTTC.

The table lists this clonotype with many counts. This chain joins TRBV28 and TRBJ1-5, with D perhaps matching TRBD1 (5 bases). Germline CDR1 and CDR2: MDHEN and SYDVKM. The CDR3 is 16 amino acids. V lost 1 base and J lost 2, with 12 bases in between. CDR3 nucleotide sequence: TGTGCCAGCAGTTTATTCTTGGGGCAGGGCAATCAGCCCCAGCATTTT. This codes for CASSLFLGQGNQPQHF.

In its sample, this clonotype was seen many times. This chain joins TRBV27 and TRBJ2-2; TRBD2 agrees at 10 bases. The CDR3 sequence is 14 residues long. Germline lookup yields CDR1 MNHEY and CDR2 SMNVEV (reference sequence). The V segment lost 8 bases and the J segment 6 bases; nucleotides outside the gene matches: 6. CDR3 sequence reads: CASQAGGPAGELFF. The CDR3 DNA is TGTGCCAGCCAAGCGGGAGGGCCGGCCGGGGAGCTGTTTTTT.

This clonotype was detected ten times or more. CDR3 in DNA: TGCGCCAGCAGCTTGGGACAGTGGTCAGATACGCAGTATTTT. Translation: CASSLGQWSDTQYF. The chain has TRBV5-1 and TRBJ2-3; D might be TRBD1 (5 bases). V gave up 0 bases and J gave up 4 bases, with 9 bases separating them. The CDR3 consists of 14 residues. Germline CDR1 and CDR2: SGHRS and YFSETQ.

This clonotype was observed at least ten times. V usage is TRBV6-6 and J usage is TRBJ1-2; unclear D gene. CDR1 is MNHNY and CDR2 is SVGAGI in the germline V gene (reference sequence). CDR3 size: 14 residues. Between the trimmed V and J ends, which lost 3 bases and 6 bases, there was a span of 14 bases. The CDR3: CASSYLPRNDGYTF. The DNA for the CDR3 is TGTGCCAGCAGTTATCTCCCCAGGAACGATGGCTACACCTTC.

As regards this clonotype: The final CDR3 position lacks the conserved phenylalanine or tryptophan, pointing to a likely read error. The CDR3 loop reads CASSHRGPNSPLHV. The CDR3 nucleotides are TGTGCCAGCAGCCACAGGGGGCCTAATTCACCCCTCCACGTC. The chain has TRBV14 and TRBJ1-6, with 8 nucleotides matching TRBD1. The CDR3 consists of 14 residues. The germline CDR1 and CDR2 sequences are SGHDN and FVKESK. The junction had 1 base not matched to a gene; V was cut back by 3 bases and J by 6 bases.

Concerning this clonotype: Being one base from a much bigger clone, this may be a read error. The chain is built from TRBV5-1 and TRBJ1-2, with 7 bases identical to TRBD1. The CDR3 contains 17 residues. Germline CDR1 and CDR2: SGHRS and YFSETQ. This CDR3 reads CASSQGQRQGSNYGYTF. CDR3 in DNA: TGTGCCAGCAGCCAAGGACAGCGACAGGGATCTAACTATGGCTACACCTTC.

The CDR3 loop is CASSVAASSHNEQFF. As DNA, the CDR3 is TGTGCCAGCAGCGTAGCGGCTAGCAGCCACAATGAGCAGTTCTTC. The chain links TRBV9 to TRBJ2-1; perhaps TRBD2 as D (5 bases). Trimming removed 0 bases from V and 5 bases from J, with 12 bases in between. CDR3 length equals 15 residues. CDR1 and CDR2 from the germline V gene are SGDLS and YYNGEE.

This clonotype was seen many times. Here the CDR3 DNA reads TGCAGTGCTTCCACACTTGGAGACGAGCAGTACTTC. It encodes CSASTLGDEQYF. The chain carries TRBV20-1 and TRBJ2-7; D call uncertain. With 5 bases removed from V and 5 bases from J, the gap between germline ends came to 13 bases. The CDR3 is 12 amino acids. The V gene's germline CDR1 is DFQATT and CDR2 SNEGSKA (reference sequence).

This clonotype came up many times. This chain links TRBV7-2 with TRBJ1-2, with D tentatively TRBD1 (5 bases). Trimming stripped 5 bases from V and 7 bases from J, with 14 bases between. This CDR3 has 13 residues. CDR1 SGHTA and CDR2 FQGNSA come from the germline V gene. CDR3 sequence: CASSPWGGGGYTF. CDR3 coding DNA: TGTGCCAGCAGCCCCTGGGGGGGTGGTGGCTACACCTTC.

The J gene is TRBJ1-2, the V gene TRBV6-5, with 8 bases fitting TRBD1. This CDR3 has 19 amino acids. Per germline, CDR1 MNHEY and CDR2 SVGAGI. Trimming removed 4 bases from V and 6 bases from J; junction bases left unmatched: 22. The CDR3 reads CASSLSHSRYSGQVNGYTF. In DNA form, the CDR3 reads TGTGCCAGCAGTTTAAGCCATTCGCGCTACTCGGGACAGGTCAATGGCTACACCTTC.

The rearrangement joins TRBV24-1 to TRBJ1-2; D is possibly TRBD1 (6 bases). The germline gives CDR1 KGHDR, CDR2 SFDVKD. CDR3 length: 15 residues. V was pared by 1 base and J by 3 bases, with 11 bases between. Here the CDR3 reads CATSDFAGVHYGYTF. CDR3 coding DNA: TGTGCCACCAGTGATTTCGCAGGGGTGCACTATGGCTACACCTTC.

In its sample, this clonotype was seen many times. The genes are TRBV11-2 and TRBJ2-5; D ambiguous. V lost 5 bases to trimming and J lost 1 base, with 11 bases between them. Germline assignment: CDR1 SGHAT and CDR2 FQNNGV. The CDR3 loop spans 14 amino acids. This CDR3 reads CASSPATTQETQYF. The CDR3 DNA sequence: TGTGCCAGCAGCCCGGCGACAACCCAAGAGACCCAGTACTTC.

The CDR3 DNA reads as TGCAGTGCTAGTAATCCGCAGGGAGGCGGCTATGGCTACACCGGGGAGCTGTTTTTT. It codes for CSASNPQGGGYGYTGELFF. The chain has TRBV20-1 and TRBJ2-2, with D tentatively TRBD2 (6 bases). V lost 3 bases to trimming and J lost 3 bases, with 26 bases between them. Germline values: CDR1 DFQATT, CDR2 SNEGSKA (reference sequence). CDR3 size: 19 residues.

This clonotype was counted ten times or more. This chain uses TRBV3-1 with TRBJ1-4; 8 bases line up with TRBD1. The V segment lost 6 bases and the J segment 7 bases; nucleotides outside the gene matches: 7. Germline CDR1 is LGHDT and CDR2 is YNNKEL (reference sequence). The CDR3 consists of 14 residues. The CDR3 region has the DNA TGTGCCAGCAGTTCCGGGACAGGTATTGAAAAACTGTTTTTT. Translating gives CASSSGTGIEKLFF. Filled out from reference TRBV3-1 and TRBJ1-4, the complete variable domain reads DTAVSQTPKYLVTQMGNDKSIKCEQNLGHDTMYWYKQDSKKFLKIMFSYNNKELIINETVPNRFSPKSPDKAHLNLHINSLELGDSAVYFCASSSGTGIEKLFFGSGTQLSVL.

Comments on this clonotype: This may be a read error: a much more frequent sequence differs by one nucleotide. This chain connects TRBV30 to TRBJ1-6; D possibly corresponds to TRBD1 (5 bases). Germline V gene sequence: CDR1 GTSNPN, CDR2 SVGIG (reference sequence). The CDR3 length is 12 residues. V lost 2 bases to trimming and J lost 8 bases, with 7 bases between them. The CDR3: CAWSRQYSPLHF. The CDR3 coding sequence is TGTGCCTGGAGTAGACAGTATTCACCCCTCCACTTT. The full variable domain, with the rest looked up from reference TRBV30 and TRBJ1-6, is SQTIHQWPATLVQPVGSPLSLECTVEGTSNPNLYWYRQAAGRGLQLLFYSVGIGQISSEVPQNLSASRPQDRQFILSSKKLLLSDSGFYLCAWSRQYSPLHFGNGTRLTVT.